Listed here is a single T cell receptor (beta chain). Its cognate antigen is unknown. The data derive from a study of shared clonotypes between healthy human individuals. Study results and limitations: Relative to their counterparts shared across all four donors, non-shared clonotypes exhibited diminished generation probabilities. In the sorted subsets, rarefaction showed sequencing was incomplete despite large depth. Limitation of the genetic and exposure-history diversity represented came from the few donors.

Germline CDR1 is LNHDA and CDR2 is SQIVND (reference sequence). The V end was cut by 5 bases, the J end by 0 bases, with 11 bases between. The CDR3 runs to 15 residues. Naivety among CD8 cells was defined by CD45RO negativity and positive CCR7 selection, thereby excluding terminally differentiated effector memory CD45RA+ cells. Every donor was a Caucasian adult from Nashville, Tennessee. The data were produced by immunoSEQ multiplex PCR, yet TCRdb's version contains in-frame clones alone and is incomplete. The sample lists about 610,000 clones; approximately 96% were seen once. The sequencing sample was made of naive CD8+ T cells sorted from blood. This sequence originates from a woman aged 25 to 45 in good health. The rearrangement joins TRBV19 to TRBJ1-5; D is unresolved. This chain's CDR3 is CASSPSRYSNQPQHF. In nucleotides, the CDR3 is TGTGCCAGTAGTCCGAGCAGGTATAGCAATCAGCCCCAGCATTTT. Supplemented by reference TRBV19 and TRBJ1-5, the full variable domain reads DGGITQSPKYLFRKEGQNVTLSCEQNLNHDAMYWYRQDPGQGLRLIYYSQIVNDFQKGDIAEGYSVSREKKESFPLTVTSAQKNPTAFYLCASSPSRYSNQPQHFGDGTRLSIL.